This T cell receptor beta chain was captured by sequencing in a study of cytomegalovirus exposure and HLA in healthy donors. Study results and limitations: A previous analysis found most TCR beta V segments productive roughly 87% or roughly 30% of the time.

Donors in the study were healthy people who gave bone marrow. V lost 5 bases and J lost 8, with 18 bases in between. The V gene's germline CDR1 is MDHEN and CDR2 SYDVKM. The CDR3 covers 14 residues. This PCR relied on a set of 60 Vbeta primers and 13 Jbeta primers. Methods used by the authors: There were some 87 million unique TCR beta chains by a later count, and around 10 million of them were shared. Profiled with immunoSEQ multiplex PCR; TCRdb holds only in-frame clones, not every one. That table supplies the V and J calls and clone size; D and trimming were determined from the DNA. The top ten hold around 3.2% of the sample, which has roughly 98,000 clones, 60% to 75% seen once. Points on this clone: The antigen remains undetermined.

Source material: PBMCs. This receptor was obtained from a female donor in good health and CMV-seropositive. The chain is built from TRBV28 and TRBJ1-2; no firm D call. In DNA, the CDR3 is TGTGCCAGCAGTCTCACCACGAGGGTGGAAGGCTACACCTTC. Amino acids: CASSLTTRVEGYTF.